One sample yielded the 25 T cell receptor beta chains listed below, sequenced in a study of cytomegalovirus exposure and HLA in healthy donors. Researchers ran the PCR with 60 Vbeta and 13 Jbeta primers. Produced via immunoSEQ multiplex PCR; TCRdb's table is partial and in-frame only. This sample has 200,000 to 250,000 clones, with over 60% found just once. Sequencing was done on a sample of PBMCs. These receptors all come from a man in his forties or fifties in good health and CMV-seronegative.

This clone was counted once. The genes are TRBV5-1 and TRBJ1-5, with D hard to call. This CDR3 comprises 15 residues. V lost 0 bases and J lost 1, with 8 bases in between. Germline lookup yields CDR1 SGHRS and CDR2 YFSETQ. The CDR3 loop reads CASSLGHPSNQPQHF. CDR3 DNA: TGCGCCAGCAGCTTGGGGCACCCGAGCAATCAGCCCCAGCATTTT.

The chain employs TRBV10-3 and TRBJ2-2; 9 nucleotides align to TRBD2. This CDR3 has 17 amino acids. CDR1 and CDR2 (germline): ENHRY, SYGVKD. J was trimmed by 8 bases and V by 5 bases; bases with no gene match: 15. The CDR3 nucleotides are TGTGCCATCAGTTCGGGAGCGGGAGGTGGCAATGCTGGGGAGCTGTTTTTT. Translation: CAISSGAGGGNAGELFF.

This chain links TRBV19 with TRBJ2-7; D gene unclear. The CDR3 sequence is 13 residues long. Per the germline V gene, CDR1 is LNHDA and CDR2 is SQIVND (reference sequence). Trimming took 4 bases from V and 7 from J, leaving 14 bases between them. This CDR3 is CASSTWAGREQYF. CDR3 sequence (DNA): TGTGCCAGTAGTACGTGGGCTGGTCGGGAGCAGTACTTC.

This clone was observed once. The chain links TRBV5-5 to TRBJ2-7; TRBD1 matches 7 bases. Per the germline V gene, CDR1 is SGHKS and CDR2 is YYEKEE (reference sequence). The CDR3 sequence is 15 residues long. The trim removed 3 bases at V and 2 bases at J, leaving 8 bases unmatched. CDR3 DNA sequence: TGTGCCAGCAGCTACGCCTGGGACAGAACCTACGAGCAGTACTTC. As protein: CASSYAWDRTYEQYF. Complete variable domain (other parts from reference TRBV5-5 and TRBJ2-7): DAGVTQSPTHLIKTRGQQVTLRCSPISGHKSVSWYQQVLGQGPQFIFQYYEKEERGRGNFPDRFSARQFPNYSSELNVNALLLGDSALYLCASSYAWDRTYEQYFGPGTRLTVT.

The chain has TRBV4-2 and TRBJ1-2, with D tentatively TRBD1 (5 bases). The CDR3 sequence is 14 residues long. Germline CDR1 reads LGHNA; CDR2 reads YNFKEQ. With 4 bases removed from V and 3 bases from J, the gap between germline ends came to 12 bases. Here the CDR3 reads CASSREGKDYGYTF. CDR3 in DNA: TGTGCCAGCAGCCGGGAGGGGAAGGACTATGGCTACACCTTC.

This clone has just one count. DNA for the CDR3: TGCGCCAGCAGCATACTGACAGGGGGGGCCGGGGAGCTGTTTTTT. This sequence encodes CASSILTGGAGELFF. V gene TRBV5-1 combines with J gene TRBJ2-2; 9 nucleotides align to TRBD1. V lost 4 bases and J lost 6; bases outside the gene matches: 7. CDR3 length: 15 residues. Per germline, CDR1 SGHRS and CDR2 YFSETQ.

The chain uses TRBV2 and TRBJ1-2; D ambiguous. Germline V gene lookup returns CDR1 SNHLY and CDR2 FYNNEI. Between the trimmed V and J ends, which lost 3 bases and 4 bases, there was a span of 12 bases. This CDR3 comprises 14 residues. Here the CDR3 DNA reads TGTGCCAGCAGTGACAGTGGCAGTGCCTATGGCTACACCTTC. Protein product: CASSDSGSAYGYTF.

The V gene is TRBV5-1, the J gene TRBJ2-5; 16 positions match TRBD2. V dropped 1 base and J dropped 4; count of bases not matched to a gene: 7. CDR1 and CDR2 (germline): SGHRS, YFSETQ. CDR3 length: 18 amino acids. This chain's CDR3 is CASSLMGLAGGGSETQYF. The CDR3 nucleotides read TGCGCCAGCAGCTTGATGGGACTAGCGGGGGGGGGTTCAGAGACCCAGTACTTC.

This chain uses TRBV4-1 with TRBJ2-2, with a tentative D call TRBD2 (5 bases). Germline CDR1 reads MGHRA; CDR2 reads YSYEKL. Trimming stripped 1 base from V and 4 bases from J, with 10 bases between. The CDR3 contains 15 residues. CDR3 nucleotides: TGCGCCAGCAGCCAAGTATGGGGAGCCACCGGGGAGCTGTTTTTT. Amino acids: CASSQVWGATGELFF.

V is TRBV7-2 and J is TRBJ2-5, with 7 bases matching TRBD2. Unmatched junction bases numbered 8, after V lost 2 bases and J lost 2 bases. This CDR3 is built from 16 residues. CDR1 and CDR2 (germline): SGHTA, FQGNSA. The CDR3 DNA reads as TGTGCCAGCAGCTTACGCCGGCTAGCGGTTCAAGAGACCCAGTACTTC. Its protein product is CASSLRRLAVQETQYF.

The CDR3 region is CASSSTGYEQYF. The DNA for the CDR3 is TGTGCCAGCAGTTCGACGGGTTACGAGCAGTACTTC. The chain joins TRBV6-6 to TRBJ2-7; D gene ambiguous. Per germline, CDR1 MNHNY and CDR2 SVGAGI (reference sequence). This CDR3 is 12 amino acids long. V lost 4 bases and J lost 4, with 8 bases in between.

As to this clone: This CDR3 is also generated by other DNA sequences in the sample. The rearrangement links TRBV19 to TRBJ1-5, with D maybe TRBD1 (6 bases). Germline V gene lookup returns CDR1 LNHDA and CDR2 SQIVND (reference sequence). The CDR3 extends over 15 amino acids. V gave up 3 bases and J gave up 2 bases, with 11 bases separating them. CDR3 region: CASSIGRGGNQPQHF. The CDR3 nucleotides read TGTGCCAGTAGTATCGGCAGGGGTGGCAATCAGCCCCAGCATTTT.

V is TRBV7-9 and J is TRBJ2-2; D is possibly TRBD1 (5 bases). The CDR3 is 17 residues long. V was pared by 1 base and J by 6 bases, with 18 bases between. The V gene's germline CDR1 is SEHNR and CDR2 FQNEAQ (reference sequence). The CDR3 reads CASSLVGRGFSAGELFF. As DNA, the CDR3 is TGTGCCAGCAGCTTAGTCGGAAGGGGATTTTCGGCCGGGGAGCTGTTTTTT.

The chain carries TRBV29-1 and TRBJ2-5; 12 bases agree with TRBD2. This CDR3 has 12 residues. CDR1 SQVTM and CDR2 ANQGSEA come from the germline V gene. Unmatched junction bases numbered 2, after V lost 7 bases and J lost 5 bases. The CDR3 region is CSAGLAGETQYF. The CDR3 bases are TGCAGCGCCGGACTAGCGGGGGAGACCCAGTACTTC.

The V and J genes are TRBV4-1 and TRBJ2-1; 9 bases agree with TRBD1. Germline CDR1 reads MGHRA; CDR2 reads YSYEKL. Trimming removed 2 bases from V and 9 bases from J; junction bases left unmatched: 8. CDR3 size: 15 residues. CDR3 nucleotides: TGCGCCAGCAGCCAATCGGGGACAGGGAGTAGTGAGCAGTTCTTC. Encoded protein: CASSQSGTGSSEQFF.

The chain is built from TRBV10-1 and TRBJ1-4, with TRBD1 as a possible D gene (5 bases). V was pared by 7 bases and J by 7 bases, with 10 bases between. Germline V CDR1 and CDR2: WNHNN, SYGVQD (reference sequence). This CDR3 has 12 residues. The CDR3 DNA reads as TGCGCCAGCAACAGGCGCGGTGAAAAACTGTTTTTT. This codes for CASNRRGEKLFF.

This clone occurred a few times. The J gene is TRBJ1-1, the V gene TRBV7-9; no clear D. This CDR3 region has 13 residues. The germline gives CDR1 SEHNR, CDR2 FQNEAQ (reference sequence). The V end was cut by 1 base, the J end by 6 bases, with 9 bases between. CDR3 protein: CASSLGSRPEAFF. The DNA of the CDR3 is TGTGCCAGCAGCTTAGGGTCCAGGCCTGAAGCTTTCTTT.

This clone showed up just a few times. The chain carries TRBV29-1 and TRBJ1-1; the match to TRBD1 covers 7 bases. V lost 2 bases, J lost 0 bases, and 3 bases stayed unmatched. The length of the CDR3 is 14 residues. Germline CDR1 reads SQVTM; CDR2 reads ANQGSEA. The CDR3 reads CSVETGVMNTEAFF. The CDR3 nucleotides are TGCAGCGTTGAAACAGGGGTCATGAACACTGAAGCTTTCTTT.

This chain links TRBV7-9 with TRBJ2-7; tentative D call: TRBD2 (5 bases). V was clipped by 3 bases and J by 5 bases, with 8 bases between them. Germline V lookup: CDR1 SEHNR, CDR2 FQNEAQ (reference sequence). There are 12 residues in the CDR3. CDR3 in amino acids: CASSFTGNEQYF. The DNA of the CDR3 is TGTGCCAGCAGCTTTACGGGGAACGAGCAGTACTTC.

V usage is TRBV6-1 and J usage is TRBJ2-1; the D gene is possibly TRBD2 (6 bases). Trimming cost V 7 bases and J 7 bases, with 14 bases left between them. Germline values: CDR1 MNHNS, CDR2 SASEGT. CDR3 length: 13 residues. As DNA, the CDR3 is TGTGCCAGCACGCGGGGCAGAGGGAATGAGCAGTTCTTC. Its translation is CASTRGRGNEQFF.

The chain uses TRBV4-1 and TRBJ2-7, with 11 bases lining up with TRBD1. J was trimmed by 4 bases and V by 5 bases; bases with no gene match: 4. The V gene's germline CDR1 is MGHRA and CDR2 YSYEKL. CDR3 size: 14 residues. The CDR3 loop reads CASSYRDRGYEQYF. In DNA form, the CDR3 reads TGCGCCAGCAGCTATCGGGACAGGGGGTACGAGCAGTACTTC.

The DNA for the CDR3 is TGTGCCAGCAGACAAGGGACATGGAATGAAAAACTGTTTTTT. This encodes CASRQGTWNEKLFF. The chain is built from TRBV6-1 and TRBJ1-4; D perhaps matches TRBD1 (6 bases). Trimming removed 6 bases at V and 5 bases at J, with 13 bases between. Germline lookup yields CDR1 MNHNS and CDR2 SASEGT. The CDR3 contains 14 residues.

J is TRBJ1-2 and V is TRBV5-1, with D unclear. The germline V gene has CDR1 SGHRS and CDR2 YFSETQ. V lost 4 bases and J lost 6, with 7 bases in between. This CDR3 contains 11 residues. CDR3 coding DNA: TGCGCCAGCAGCCCCGGGGATGGCTACACCTTC. It translates to CASSPGDGYTF.

This sequence joins TRBV4-3 and TRBJ1-5, with a tentative D call TRBD1 (6 bases). This CDR3 is 16 amino acids long. Germline V gene sequence: CDR1 LGHNA, CDR2 YSLEER. Between the trimmed V and J ends, which lost 1 base and 6 bases, there was a span of 16 bases. The CDR3 DNA sequence: TGCGCCAGCAGCCAAGCCTTGCGGGGGCGCGGTCAGCCCCAGCATTTT. This translates into CASSQALRGRGQPQHF.

This clone was recorded once. The CDR3 sequence: CASSVGRSPYNEQFF. In nucleotides, the CDR3 is TGCGCCAGCAGTGTCGGGAGGAGTCCCTACAATGAGCAGTTCTTC. The chain uses TRBV10-1 and TRBJ2-1; 7 positions match TRBD2. CDR1 and CDR2 from the germline V gene are WNHNN and SYGVQD (reference sequence). The junction had 5 bases not matched to a gene; V was cut back by 4 bases and J by 2 bases. The CDR3 extends over 15 amino acids.